This T cell receptor beta chain was recovered during a study of T cells in Graves' hyperthyroidism and ophthalmopathy. Study conclusions and caveats: Blood held most thyroid clonotypes expanded above 0.001 frequency.

About this clonotype itself: Its antigen is currently unknown.

Researchers took RNA transcripts and amplified the TCR beta CDR3 regions from them. RT-PCR in the first round (using the HTBI primer set) targeted the TCR CDR3. MiXCR, applied by TCRdb to the multiplex PCR reads, yields one record per CDR3 protein. Of around 33,000 distinct CDR3 sequences detected, roughly 52% appear once; the ten largest clones hold 5.5% to 8%. The study left out patients who had uncontrolled infection, other autoimmune disease, pregnancy or lactation. Diagnostic decisions used clinical symptoms, serum thyroxine and TRAb, thyroid ultrasound and orbital computed tomography. Cells are PBMCs isolated from about 10 ml of fresh blood. The TCR originated in a woman aged 45 to 65 with Graves' hyperthyroidism that later progressed to Graves' ophthalmopathy. Specimen: blood.

The CDR3 DNA sequence: TGTGCCAGCAGATCCGACGGTGATGAAAAACTGTTTTTT. It encodes CASRSDGDEKLFF. V is TRBV12-3 or TRBV12-4 and J is TRBJ1-4; D call uncertain. The germline V and J ends were trimmed by 6 bases and 6 bases, with 11 bases remaining between them. The CDR3 sequence is 13 residues long.